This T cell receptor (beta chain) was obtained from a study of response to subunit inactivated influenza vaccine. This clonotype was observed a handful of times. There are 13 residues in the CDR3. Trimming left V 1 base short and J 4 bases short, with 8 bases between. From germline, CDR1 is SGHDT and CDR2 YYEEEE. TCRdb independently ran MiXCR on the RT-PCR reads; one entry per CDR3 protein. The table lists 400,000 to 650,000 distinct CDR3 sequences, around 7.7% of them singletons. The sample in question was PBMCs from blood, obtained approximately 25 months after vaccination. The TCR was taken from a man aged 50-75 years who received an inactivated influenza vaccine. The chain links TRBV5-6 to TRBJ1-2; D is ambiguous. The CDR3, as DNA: TGTGCCAGCAGCTTGAAACAGTTCTATGGCTACACCTTC. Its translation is CASSLKQFYGYTF.